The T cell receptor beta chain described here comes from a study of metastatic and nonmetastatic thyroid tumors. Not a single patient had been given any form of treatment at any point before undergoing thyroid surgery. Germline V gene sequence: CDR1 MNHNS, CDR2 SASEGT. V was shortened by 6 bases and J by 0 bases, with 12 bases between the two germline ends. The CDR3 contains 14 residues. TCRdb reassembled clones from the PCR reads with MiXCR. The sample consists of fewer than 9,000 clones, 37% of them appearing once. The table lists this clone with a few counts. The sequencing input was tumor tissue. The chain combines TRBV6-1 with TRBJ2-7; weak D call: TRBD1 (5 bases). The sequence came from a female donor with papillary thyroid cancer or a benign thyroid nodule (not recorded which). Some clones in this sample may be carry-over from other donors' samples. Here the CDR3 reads CASRLRVSSYEQYF. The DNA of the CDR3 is TGTGCCAGCAGGCTCAGGGTGAGCTCCTACGAGCAGTACTTC.